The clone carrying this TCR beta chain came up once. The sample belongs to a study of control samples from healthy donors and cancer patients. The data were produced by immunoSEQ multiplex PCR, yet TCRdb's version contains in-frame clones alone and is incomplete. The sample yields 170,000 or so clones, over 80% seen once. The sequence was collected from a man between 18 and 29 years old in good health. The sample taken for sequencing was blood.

CDR3 in DNA: TGCGCCAGCAGGACGTCCCTCGGGCAGTTCTTC. Its protein product is CASRTSLGQFF. This chain links TRBV5-1 with TRBJ2-1; D gene ambiguous. The germline V and J ends were trimmed by 5 bases and 12 bases, with 12 bases remaining between them. CDR1 SGHRS and CDR2 YFSETQ come from the germline V gene. This CDR3 comprises 11 residues.